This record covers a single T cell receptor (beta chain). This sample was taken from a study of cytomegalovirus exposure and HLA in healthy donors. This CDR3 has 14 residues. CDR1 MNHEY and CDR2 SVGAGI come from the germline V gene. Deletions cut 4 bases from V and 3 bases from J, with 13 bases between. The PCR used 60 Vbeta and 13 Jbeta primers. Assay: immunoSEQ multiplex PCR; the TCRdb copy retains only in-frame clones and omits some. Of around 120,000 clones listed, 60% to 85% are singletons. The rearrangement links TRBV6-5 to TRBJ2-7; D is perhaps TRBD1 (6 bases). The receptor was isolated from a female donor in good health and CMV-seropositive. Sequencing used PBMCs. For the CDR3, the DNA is TGTGCCAGCAGTTCGGGGACATTCAGCTACGAGCAGTACTTC. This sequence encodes CASSSGTFSYEQYF.